Below are 25 T cell receptor beta chains sequenced from a single sample in a study of radiotherapy plus CTLA-4 blockade in lung cancer. Libraries were prepared by immunoSEQ multiplex PCR; TCRdb keeps only in-frame clonotypes and omits some of them. The sample consists of some 66,000 clones, around four fifths of them appearing once. The input for sequencing was peripheral blood, taken from a patient treated with radiotherapy plus ipilimumab. These receptors all come from a human donor with non-small cell lung cancer who had a partial response to radiotherapy plus ipilimumab.

This clone was seen only a few times. The V call is TRBV30, the J call TRBJ1-1, with D maybe TRBD1 (5 bases). V dropped 4 bases and J dropped 0 bases, with 6 bases sitting between them. Per germline, CDR1 GTSNPN and CDR2 SVGIG (reference sequence). This CDR3 is built from 12 residues. CDR3 amino acids: CAWTGVNTEAFF. For the CDR3, the DNA is TGTGCCTGGACGGGGGTGAACACTGAAGCTTTCTTT. The full variable domain, its missing parts supplied by reference TRBV30 and TRBJ1-1, is SQTIHQWPATLVQPVGSPLSLECTVEGTSNPNLYWYRQAAGRGLQLLFYSVGIGQISSEVPQNLSASRPQDRQFILSSKKLLLSDSGFYLCAWTGVNTEAFFGQGTRLTVV.

The chain couples TRBV9 to TRBJ2-1; D is perhaps TRBD2 (5 bases). V dropped 4 bases and J dropped 0 bases, with 11 bases sitting between them. This CDR3 is built from 15 residues. The V gene's germline CDR1 is SGDLS and CDR2 YYNGEE. The CDR3 DNA sequence: TGTGCCAGCAGCATCAGCGGAGACTCCTACAATGAGCAGTTCTTC. It specifies CASSISGDSYNEQFF. The full variable domain, rest sourced from reference TRBV9 and TRBJ2-1, is DSGVTQTPKHLITATGQRVTLRCSPRSGDLSVYWYQQSLDQGLQFLIQYYNGEERAKGNILERFSAQQFPDLHSELNLSSLELGDSALYFCASSISGDSYNEQFFGPGTRLTVL.

The chain recombines TRBV25-1 with TRBJ2-1; D unclear. Looked up from germline, CDR1 is MGHDK and CDR2 is SYGVNS. This CDR3 has 11 amino acids. V lost 8 bases and J lost 3, with 5 bases in between. This CDR3 is CASGLYNEQFF. The CDR3 DNA follows: TGTGCCAGCGGGCTCTACAATGAGCAGTTCTTC. Together with reference TRBV25-1 and TRBJ2-1, the CDR3 gives the full variable domain: EADIYQTPRYLVIGTGKKITLECSQTMGHDKMYWYQQDPGMELHLIHYSYGVNSTEKGDLSSESTVSRIRTEHFPLTLESARPSHTSQYLCASGLYNEQFFGPGTRLTVL.

The V and J genes are TRBV28 and TRBJ2-3, with 9 bases identical to TRBD1. There are 13 residues in the CDR3. J gave up 4 bases and V 7 bases, and 3 bases lay outside the gene matches. CDR1 is MDHEN, CDR2 SYDVKM, per germline. This chain's CDR3 is CASIQGAADTQYF. For the CDR3, the DNA is TGTGCCAGCATACAGGGGGCTGCAGATACGCAGTATTTT.

The V and J genes are TRBV28 and TRBJ2-7, with D perhaps TRBD2 (6 bases). V lost 6 bases and J lost 8, with 17 bases in between. Per the germline V gene, CDR1 is MDHEN and CDR2 is SYDVKM. CDR3 length: 13 residues. CDR3: CASSGTPSRKQYF. The CDR3 coding sequence is TGTGCCAGCAGCGGGACTCCCTCTCGCAAGCAGTACTTC.

The chain uses TRBV9 and TRBJ2-2; tentative D call: TRBD1 (6 bases). The CDR3 runs 17 residues. Germline V CDR1 and CDR2: SGDLS, YYNGEE. Trimming took 4 bases from V and 1 from J, leaving 17 bases between them. This CDR3 is CASSPTGSFMNTGELFF. In nucleotides, the CDR3 is TGTGCCAGCAGCCCTACAGGGTCGTTTATGAACACCGGGGAGCTGTTTTTT.

The chain links TRBV7-3 to TRBJ2-1, with D unclear. V lost 8 bases to trimming and J lost 0 bases, with 14 bases between them. The CDR3 has 15 amino acids. Germline CDR1 SGHTA, CDR2 FQGTGA. CDR3 amino acids: CASSGGKSSYNEQFF. In nucleotides, the CDR3 is TGTGCCAGCTCCGGCGGAAAGAGCTCCTACAATGAGCAGTTCTTC.

The chain carries TRBV30 and TRBJ1-2; D gene ambiguous. Germline V gene lookup returns CDR1 GTSNPN and CDR2 SVGIG (reference sequence). The V end was cut by 5 bases, the J end by 8 bases, with 12 bases between. This CDR3 has 11 residues. The DNA of the CDR3 is TGTGCCTGGTCCGGCGGAGCGGGCTACACCTTC. Translation gives CAWSGGAGYTF.

The chain is built from TRBV27 and TRBJ1-1; the match to TRBD1 covers 11 bases. The V and J ends lost 5 bases and 4 bases, in that order; junction bases with no gene match: 3. Germline V gene sequence: CDR1 MNHEY, CDR2 SMNVEV (reference sequence). The CDR3 runs to 14 residues. The CDR3 spells CASSRDRGSTEAFF. CDR3 DNA: TGTGCCAGCAGTCGGGACAGGGGGTCCACTGAAGCTTTCTTT.

The chain's CDR3 is CASSISGTGHPNEKLFF. The CDR3 DNA is TGTGCCAGTAGTATATCGGGGACAGGGCACCCTAATGAAAAACTGTTTTTT. The chain uses TRBV19 and TRBJ1-4, with 9 bases that match TRBD1. V was pared by 2 bases and J by 3 bases, with 7 bases of the junction left unmatched. This CDR3 comprises 17 residues. The germline gives CDR1 LNHDA, CDR2 SQIVND (reference sequence).

The chain carries TRBV5-1 and TRBJ2-1; 11 positions agree with TRBD1. Germline CDR1 and CDR2: SGHRS and YFSETQ. The CDR3 consists of 16 residues. The V and J ends lost 4 bases and 0 bases, in that order; junction bases with no gene match: 3. In DNA, the CDR3 is TGCGCCAGCAGCCGGACAGGGGGCGGCTCCTACAATGAGCAGTTCTTC. Encoded protein: CASSRTGGGSYNEQFF.

The chain links TRBV5-1 to TRBJ2-1; D possibly corresponds to TRBD1 (5 bases). The CDR3 contains 18 residues. With 5 bases removed from V and 0 bases from J, the gap between germline ends came to 21 bases. Germline V gene data show CDR1 as SGHRS and CDR2 as YFSETQ. As DNA, the CDR3 is TGCGCCAGCAGTTTTTGGGGCCCTCTCATGGGCTCCTACAATGAGCAGTTCTTC. Its protein is CASSFWGPLMGSYNEQFF.

The chain links TRBV20-1 to TRBJ1-5; D is ambiguous. The CDR3 is 10 amino acids. V was clipped by 5 bases and J by 5 bases, with 4 bases between them. Germline loops: CDR1 DFQATT, CDR2 SNEGSKA (reference sequence). The CDR3 bases are TGCAGTGCTTCGGATCAGCCCCAGCATTTT. Translated: CSASDQPQHF.

The V and J genes are TRBV7-9 and TRBJ2-7, with D maybe TRBD2 (6 bases). This CDR3 comprises 14 residues. The germline V gene encodes CDR1 SEHNR and CDR2 FQNEAQ (reference sequence). V lost 8 bases and J lost 4, with 18 bases in between. The CDR3: CASERPGASYEQYF. CDR3 in DNA: TGTGCCAGCGAGCGCCCGGGAGCATCGTACGAGCAGTACTTC.

The chain combines TRBV14 with TRBJ2-2, with 14 bases aligning to TRBD2. V lost 8 bases, J lost 2 bases, and 13 bases stayed unmatched. The CDR3 contains 19 residues. Germline values: CDR1 SGHDN, CDR2 FVKESK. CDR3 loop: CASLKSRTSGRLNTGELFF. DNA for the CDR3: TGTGCCAGCTTAAAGAGCAGGACTAGCGGGAGGCTAAACACCGGGGAGCTGTTTTTT.

The chain employs TRBV28 and TRBJ2-7; weak D call: TRBD1 (5 bases). The CDR3 is made up of 13 amino acids. Germline CDR1 is MDHEN and CDR2 is SYDVKM. V lost 5 bases and J 4 bases, leaving 12 bases between the germline ends. This chain's CDR3 is CASSLPTVYEQYF. The CDR3 coding sequence is TGTGCCAGCAGTCTGCCGACAGTTTACGAGCAGTACTTC.

V and J are TRBV28 and TRBJ1-2, with TRBD1 matching 8 bases. V lost 7 bases to trimming and J lost 4 bases; unmatched junction nucleotides: 8. This CDR3 is built from 14 residues. Looked up from germline, CDR1 is MDHEN and CDR2 is SYDVKM. The CDR3 protein is CASNTMDRVYGYTF. The DNA for the CDR3 is TGTGCCAGCAACACTATGGACAGGGTCTATGGCTACACCTTC.

The chain combines TRBV10-3 with TRBJ1-1; D is possibly TRBD1 (5 bases). In germline, CDR1 is ENHRY, CDR2 SYGVKD. Trimming stripped 2 bases from V and 3 bases from J, with 7 bases between. The CDR3 extends over 13 amino acids. The CDR3 coding sequence is TGTGCCATCAGTGAGACAGGAGACACTGAAGCTTTCTTT. As protein: CAISETGDTEAFF.

This clone turned up a few times. This sequence joins TRBV2 and TRBJ2-5; D remains unclear. The V end was cut by 5 bases, the J end by 7 bases, with 8 bases between. Germline V gene data show CDR1 as SNHLY and CDR2 as FYNNEI. The CDR3 runs to 11 residues. CDR3 sequence: CASSYQVTQYF. The CDR3 DNA reads as TGTGCCAGCAGTTACCAGGTGACCCAGTACTTC.

V usage is TRBV6-5 and J usage is TRBJ2-2, with 7 positions matching TRBD1. The germline gives CDR1 MNHEY, CDR2 SVGAGI. Unmatched junction bases numbered 4, after V lost 7 bases and J lost 5 bases. The CDR3 sequence is 13 residues long. CDR3 residues: CASNPTGTGELFF. CDR3 DNA sequence: TGTGCCAGCAACCCGACAGGGACCGGGGAGCTGTTTTTT.

This clone appeared a single time. The gene calls are TRBV11-2 and TRBJ1-5, with 7 bases fitting TRBD1. The CDR3 spans 15 residues. Germline loops: CDR1 SGHAT, CDR2 FQNNGV. With 5 bases clipped from V and 0 bases from J, the junction kept 4 bases outside the gene matches. The CDR3 here is CASSPTGNSNQPQHF. The CDR3 DNA follows: TGTGCCAGCAGCCCGACAGGGAATAGCAATCAGCCCCAGCATTTT.

The chain joins TRBV5-1 to TRBJ2-1, with TRBD2 matching 8 bases. Germline values: CDR1 SGHRS, CDR2 YFSETQ. The V and J ends lost 4 bases and 7 bases, in that order; junction bases with no gene match: 16. The length of the CDR3 is 17 residues. This chain's CDR3 is CASSPEGREALGNEQFF. The CDR3 nucleotides are TGCGCCAGCAGCCCCGAGGGGCGGGAGGCTCTAGGGAATGAGCAGTTCTTC.

The rearrangement joins TRBV6-1 to TRBJ1-5; D gene unclear. The CDR3 is made up of 13 amino acids. V dropped 10 bases and J dropped 0 bases, with 10 bases sitting between them. The germline V gene encodes CDR1 MNHNS and CDR2 SASEGT. CDR3 DNA sequence: TGTGCCACGTCCTCTTATAGCAATCAGCCCCAGCATTTT. Encoded protein: CATSSYSNQPQHF.

V gene TRBV18 combines with J gene TRBJ1-4; D is unclear. CDR3 length: 12 amino acids. The ends were cut back, 4 bases at V and 8 bases at J, with 8 bases in the middle. Germline assignment: CDR1 KGHSH and CDR2 LQKENI. In DNA, the CDR3 is TGTGCCAGCTCACGAACGGAGGAAAAACTGTTTTTT. As protein: CASSRTEEKLFF.

The rearrangement joins TRBV2 to TRBJ1-5; D possibly corresponds to TRBD1 (6 bases). The V gene lost 8 bases and the J gene lost 5 bases, with 16 bases spanning the gap. Germline values: CDR1 SNHLY, CDR2 FYNNEI. The CDR3 sequence is 14 residues long. The CDR3 sequence: CASWGEGVDQPQHF. The CDR3 DNA is TGTGCCAGCTGGGGGGAGGGGGTCGATCAGCCCCAGCATTTT.